This passage covers 6 T cell receptor beta chains from one sample sequenced in a study of cytomegalovirus exposure and HLA in healthy donors. TCRdb's table, derived via immunoSEQ multiplex PCR, lists solely in-frame clones and lacks some. The sample has more than 200,000 clones; about 90% are singletons. The sample was PBMCs. Receptor source: a woman aged 25 to 45 in good health and CMV-seronegative.

V usage is TRBV6-8 and J usage is TRBJ2-4; D is perhaps TRBD1 (6 bases). The CDR3 length is 16 residues. Trimming took off 5 bases at V and 0 bases at J, with 14 bases between the two ends. The germline gives CDR1 MNHGY, CDR2 SAAAGT. The CDR3 reads CASSPGTPLAKNIQYF. The CDR3 coding sequence is TGTGCCAGCAGTCCTGGGACACCATTAGCCAAAAACATTCAGTACTTC.

To note about this clone: The junction shows a germline mismatch at one end, possibly a read error. The chain employs TRBV4-3 and TRBJ1-1; no firm D call. The CDR3 totals 16 residues. Germline CDR1 is LGHNA and CDR2 is YSLEER. The CDR3 bases are TGCGCCAGCAGCCTTAAGAGCCAGAACATGAACACTGGAGCTTTCTTT. Protein: CASSLKSQNMNTGAFF.

J is TRBJ1-2 and V is TRBV6-5; D is possibly TRBD1 (5 bases). This CDR3 spans 13 amino acids. The germline gives CDR1 MNHEY, CDR2 SVGAGI. V lost 7 bases and J 2 bases, leaving 11 bases between the germline ends. CDR3 nucleotide sequence: TGTGCCAGCACCTACGGGGGAAACTATGGCTACACCTTC. This sequence encodes CASTYGGNYGYTF.

The chain is built from TRBV10-3 and TRBJ2-3, with 8 bases fitting TRBD2. CDR1 is ENHRY, CDR2 SYGVKD, per germline. V dropped 3 bases and J dropped 4; count of bases not matched to a gene: 6. The CDR3 consists of 15 residues. DNA for the CDR3: TGTGCCATCAGTGACTTAGCGGGACTGCCAGATACGCAGTATTTT. This encodes CAISDLAGLPDTQYF.

The genes are TRBV7-8 and TRBJ2-1; 8 bases match TRBD2. The CDR3 consists of 14 residues. Germline V gene sequence: CDR1 SGHVS, CDR2 FQNEAQ. V lost 1 base and J lost 9; bases outside the gene matches: 5. The CDR3 region is CASSLGGSGIEQFF. The CDR3 DNA reads as TGTGCCAGCAGCTTAGGGGGTAGCGGGATTGAGCAGTTCTTC.

The chain joins TRBV19 to TRBJ2-2, with D unresolved. Trimming cost V 3 bases and J 0 bases, with 5 bases left between them. The CDR3 is made up of 14 amino acids. CDR1 LNHDA and CDR2 SQIVND come from the germline V gene (reference sequence). CDR3 nucleotide sequence: TGTGCCAGTAGTATCCTGGCGAACACCGGGGAGCTGTTTTTT. Translation gives CASSILANTGELFF.